The 26 T cell receptor beta chains below come from one sample, sequenced in a study of PD-L1 blockade in urothelial cancer. The protocol was immunoSEQ multiplex PCR, while the TCRdb copy is restricted to in-frame clones and leaves out a portion. The repertoire includes under 55,000 clones, roughly 82% of them detected once, and approximately 13% sits in the top ten. Regarding time point: peripheral blood 6 weeks after treatment start. The sample in question was PBMCs, obtained around atezolizumab (anti-PD-L1) treatment. The receptors derive from a man aged 55 to 69 with urothelial cancer.

The chain carries TRBV6-1 and TRBJ2-1, with D perhaps matching TRBD2 (5 bases). V lost 4 bases and J lost 1, with 14 bases in between. Germline CDR1 reads MNHNS; CDR2 reads SASEGT. CDR3 length: 16 amino acids. CDR3 in DNA: TGTGCCAGCAGTGGAGGGTCGTGGGGATCCTACAATGAGCAGTTCTTC. Amino acids: CASSGGSWGSYNEQFF.

This clone was observed a handful of times. The genes are TRBV14 and TRBJ2-7, with TRBD1 as a possible D gene (5 bases). V lost 4 bases and J lost 3, with 10 bases in between. The CDR3 length is 13 residues. Germline values: CDR1 SGHDN, CDR2 FVKESK. CDR3 nucleotides: TGTGCCAGCAGCCTATTGACAGACTACGAGCAGTACTTC. It yields the protein CASSLLTDYEQYF.

This sequence joins TRBV30 and TRBJ1-2; D is unresolved. Germline-derived CDR1 and CDR2 are GTSNPN and SVGIG (reference sequence). V lost 8 bases and J 8 bases, leaving 21 bases between the germline ends. The CDR3 runs to 13 residues. CDR3 coding DNA: TGTGCCGCCCGAGGCGGGTCTCTGAGGGGCTACACCTTC. It codes for CAARGGSLRGYTF.

This clone was picked up a small number of times. The V call is TRBV7-2, the J call TRBJ2-5; 8 positions agree with TRBD1. The CDR3 has 14 residues. In germline, CDR1 is SGHTA, CDR2 FQGNSA. The V segment lost 5 bases and the J segment 2 bases; nucleotides outside the gene matches: 4. DNA for the CDR3: TGTGCCAGCAGCCCCAGACAGGGGCAAGAGACCCAGTACTTC. Its protein product is CASSPRQGQETQYF.

The chain couples TRBV5-1 to TRBJ1-1; D remains unclear. This CDR3 is built from 14 residues. V was shortened by 5 bases and J by 0 bases, with 11 bases between the two germline ends. The germline gives CDR1 SGHRS, CDR2 YFSETQ. The CDR3 protein is CASRLRNLNTEAFF. The CDR3 nucleotides read TGCGCCAGCAGACTGCGCAACTTGAACACTGAAGCTTTCTTT.

V usage is TRBV4-1 and J usage is TRBJ2-7; D might be TRBD2 (7 bases). In germline, CDR1 is MGHRA, CDR2 YSYEKL. The CDR3 runs to 15 residues. V lost 1 base, J lost 6 bases, and 16 bases lay in between. DNA for the CDR3: TGCGCCAGCAGCCAAGGGGAGGGGGGGCCGTTCGAGCAGTACTTC. This codes for CASSQGEGGPFEQYF.

V and J are TRBV28 and TRBJ2-1; weak D call: TRBD1 (5 bases). The V end was cut by 3 bases, the J end by 3 bases, with 6 bases between. The germline CDR1 and CDR2 sequences are MDHEN and SYDVKM. The CDR3 is 13 amino acids. The CDR3 here is CASSFTGYNEQFF. CDR3 coding DNA: TGTGCCAGCAGTTTTACAGGCTACAATGAGCAGTTCTTC. Complete variable domain (other parts from reference TRBV28 and TRBJ2-1): DVKVTQSSRYLVKRTGEKVFLECVQDMDHENMFWYRQDPGLGLRLIYFSYDVKMKEKGDIPEGYSVSREKKERFSLILESASTNQTSMYLCASSFTGYNEQFFGPGTRLTVL.

This clone was observed a single time. The chain uses TRBV28 and TRBJ1-4; D is unclear. CDR1 is MDHEN, CDR2 SYDVKM, per germline. The CDR3 totals 11 residues. The germline V and J ends were trimmed by 4 bases and 11 bases, with 8 bases remaining between them. For the CDR3, the DNA is TGTGCCAGCAGTTCTGGCGGGAAACTGTTTTTT. This translates into CASSSGGKLFF.

The chain employs TRBV11-1 and TRBJ2-6, with D maybe TRBD1 (5 bases). The CDR3 has 19 residues. V lost 4 bases to trimming and J lost 0 bases, with 19 bases between them. Looked up from germline, CDR1 is SGHAT and CDR2 is FQDESV (reference sequence). The CDR3 region is CASSSQGITFHSGANVLTF. CDR3 DNA: TGTGCCAGCAGCTCCCAGGGAATCACATTCCACTCTGGGGCCAACGTCCTGACTTTC.

The rearrangement uses TRBV2 and TRBJ1-5; TRBD1 agrees at 7 bases. Trimming cost V 5 bases and J 4 bases; bases outside gene matches: 8. The CDR3 sequence is 15 residues long. The V gene's germline CDR1 is SNHLY and CDR2 FYNNEI. DNA for the CDR3: TGTGCCAGCAGTCTCCGGGACAGACTTAATCAGCCCCAGCATTTT. Amino acids: CASSLRDRLNQPQHF.

This chain connects TRBV18 to TRBJ2-7; TRBD1 might be the D (6 bases). This CDR3 spans 15 amino acids. The V gene's germline CDR1 is KGHSH and CDR2 LQKENI. The ends were cut back, 4 bases at V and 5 bases at J, with 18 bases in the middle. The CDR3 coding sequence is TGTGCCAGCTCACTACAGGGTGGCCCTGGCGACGAGCAGTACTTC. This encodes CASSLQGGPGDEQYF.

The chain recombines TRBV15 with TRBJ2-1; 10 bases are shared with TRBD1. The CDR3 spans 22 residues. The germline V gene has CDR1 LNHNV and CDR2 YYDKDF (reference sequence). V lost 2 bases, J lost 0 bases, and 19 bases stayed unmatched. The CDR3 bases are TGTGCCACCAGCAGACTAGGATCGGGACAGGGGTATGGTGAGAGCTCCTACAATGAGCAGTTCTTC. Translated: CATSRLGSGQGYGESSYNEQFF.

This chain connects TRBV5-4 to TRBJ2-3, with TRBD2 matching 13 bases. The V gene's germline CDR1 is SGHNT and CDR2 YYREEE (reference sequence). The CDR3 covers 16 residues. The J segment lost 0 bases and the V segment lost 9 bases, leaving 7 bases of the junction unmatched. DNA for the CDR3: TGTGCCACCGGGACTAGCGGGGACTCTAGCACAGATACGCAGTATTTT. Translating gives CATGTSGDSSTDTQYF.

The chain joins TRBV6-1 to TRBJ2-3; D may be TRBD1 (5 bases). The CDR3 sequence is 14 residues long. Between the trimmed V and J ends, which lost 6 bases and 3 bases, there was a span of 13 bases. Germline V lookup: CDR1 MNHNS, CDR2 SASEGT. The CDR3 reads CASRAGLRTDTQYF. The CDR3 DNA sequence: TGTGCCAGCAGGGCAGGGTTACGTACAGATACGCAGTATTTT.

The chain uses TRBV6-5 and TRBJ1-1, with D unresolved. Looked up from germline, CDR1 is MNHEY and CDR2 is SVGAGI. Trimming took off 0 bases at V and 6 bases at J, with 8 bases between the two ends. The CDR3 has 13 amino acids. CDR3 sequence reads: CASSYSREPEAFF. For the CDR3, the DNA is TGTGCCAGCAGTTACTCGAGAGAGCCTGAAGCTTTCTTT.

The J gene is TRBJ2-5, the V gene TRBV29-1; D not resolved. This CDR3 has 10 amino acids. In germline, CDR1 is SQVTM, CDR2 ANQGSEA. Trimming shortened V by 4 bases and J by 5 bases, and 5 bases separated the two germline ends. CDR3: CSVVSETQYF. In DNA form, the CDR3 reads TGCAGCGTTGTTTCTGAGACCCAGTACTTC.

CDR3 sequence (DNA): TGCGCCAGCAGCTTGGTAGGAGTCCAAGAGACCCAGTACTTC. Residues: CASSLVGVQETQYF. The chain has TRBV5-1 and TRBJ2-5; D uncertain. CDR3 size: 14 residues. The germline V and J ends were trimmed by 0 bases and 1 base, with 7 bases remaining between them. Germline V gene data show CDR1 as SGHRS and CDR2 as YFSETQ.

The V and J genes are TRBV5-1 and TRBJ1-4; D is unresolved. CDR1 SGHRS and CDR2 YFSETQ come from the germline V gene. V lost 0 bases and J lost 3, with 6 bases in between. This CDR3 comprises 14 residues. The CDR3 nucleotides are TGCGCCAGCAGCTTGGGTGGGCCTAATGAAAAACTGTTTTTT. Translating gives CASSLGGPNEKLFF.

This chain uses TRBV27 with TRBJ1-1; D gene ambiguous. The V gene lost 6 bases and the J gene lost 0 bases, with 11 bases spanning the gap. Germline V lookup: CDR1 MNHEY, CDR2 SMNVEV (reference sequence). This CDR3 is built from 14 residues. The CDR3 reads CASSRDRMNTEAFF. Written as DNA, the CDR3 is TGTGCCAGCAGCCGAGATCGCATGAACACTGAAGCTTTCTTT.

The chain links TRBV14 to TRBJ2-1; 7 positions agree with TRBD2. CDR3 length: 17 amino acids. Germline V lookup: CDR1 SGHDN, CDR2 FVKESK. V lost 1 base, J lost 8 bases, and 14 bases stayed unmatched. DNA for the CDR3: TGTGCCAGCAGCCAAGCTTACGGGACTACCATCTTTCATGAGCAGTTCTTC. Protein sequence: CASSQAYGTTIFHEQFF.

The chain links TRBV7-8 to TRBJ1-2, with TRBD1 as a possible D gene (6 bases). The CDR3 has 13 residues. Germline V gene data show CDR1 as SGHVS and CDR2 as FQNEAQ. Between the trimmed V and J ends, which lost 6 bases and 2 bases, there was a span of 10 bases. This chain's CDR3 is CASSFQGNYGYTF. CDR3 coding DNA: TGTGCCAGCAGTTTCCAGGGGAACTATGGCTACACCTTC.

This clone was detected only once. The chain links TRBV5-1 to TRBJ1-1, with 8 nucleotides matching TRBD1. CDR3 size: 13 residues. Germline-derived CDR1 and CDR2 are SGHRS and YFSETQ. The trim removed 7 bases at V and 3 bases at J, leaving 5 bases unmatched. The CDR3 region has the DNA TGCGCCAGCGAACAGGGGGACCACACTGAAGCTTTCTTT. Translating gives CASEQGDHTEAFF.

J is TRBJ2-3 and V is TRBV5-4, with TRBD1 identical over 8 bases. Trimming cost V 4 bases and J 2 bases; bases outside gene matches: 6. The length of the CDR3 is 15 residues. Germline assignment: CDR1 SGHNT and CDR2 YYREEE (reference sequence). Here the CDR3 DNA reads TGTGCCAGCAGCCCGACAGGGGTCCTCACAGATACGCAGTATTTT. Protein product: CASSPTGVLTDTQYF.

This clone was recorded a few times. The CDR3 reads CASSPYLTGELFF. The CDR3 nucleotides are TGTGCCAGCAGTCCGTATCTCACCGGGGAGCTGTTTTTT. This chain joins TRBV27 and TRBJ2-2; D gene ambiguous. Looked up from germline, CDR1 is MNHEY and CDR2 is SMNVEV (reference sequence). The germline V and J ends were trimmed by 5 bases and 4 bases, with 8 bases remaining between them. The length of the CDR3 is 13 residues.

This chain connects TRBV27 to TRBJ1-1, with D possibly being TRBD1 (5 bases). V lost 0 bases to trimming and J lost 5 bases, with 13 bases between them. The CDR3 loop spans 15 amino acids. CDR1 is MNHEY and CDR2 is SMNVEV in the germline V gene (reference sequence). CDR3 residues: CASSLSWGVGTEAFF. The CDR3 DNA reads TGTGCCAGCAGTTTATCTTGGGGCGTCGGGACTGAAGCTTTCTTT.

The chain combines TRBV5-1 with TRBJ2-5; 11 nucleotides line up with TRBD2. CDR1 and CDR2 (germline): SGHRS, YFSETQ. The trim removed 0 bases at V and 4 bases at J, leaving 11 bases unmatched. There are 18 residues in the CDR3. The CDR3, as DNA: TGCGCCAGCAGCTTGGTGACTAGCGGGATTGAGGCCGCAGAGACCCAGTACTTC. As protein: CASSLVTSGIEAAETQYF.